This is a list of T cell receptor beta chains from one sample in a study of blood T cell repertoires in COVID-19. Produced via immunoSEQ multiplex PCR; TCRdb's table is partial and in-frame only. Found here are over 100,000 clones, 86% of them singletons; the top ten hold about an eighth. Sequencing used peripheral blood. The receptors shown here come from an older woman with COVID-19, enrolled during active disease. Each CDR3 is given without its conserved first and last residue.

V gene	CDR3 protein
TRBV6-5	ASSPRTGNGYT
TRBV5-6	ASSLGQGKNIQY
TRBV28	ASSPNDRGGAQETQY
TRBV5-1	ASSNRGQGGTEAF
TRBV15	ATSSLVGAGTEAF
TRBV3-1/TRBV3-2	ASSQGTSLPYEQY
TRBV7-8	ASSLSRVVRRSEAF
TRBV5-6	ASSASGRSGVYSNQPQH
TRBV19	ASTPTGEPWVEAF
TRBV7-9	ASSLGRQGARGNTIY
TRBV2	ASSYETGGWGNEKLF
TRBV10-1	ASSVQNSSSYEQY
TRBV11-2	ASSPRLASDTQY
TRBV3-1/TRBV3-2	ASSQGQGTGVRGYT
TRBV19	ASSMRQTGELF
TRBV28	ASRDRVYGYT
TRBV3-1/TRBV3-2	ASSHPGQGWSPLH
TRBV16	ASSQLAGATGELF
TRBV3-1/TRBV3-2	ASSRKGGQRGVAYEQY
TRBV28	ASSPTAYSNQPQH
TRBV18	ASSPLTGQAGNTIY
TRBV12-3/TRBV12-4	ASRPAGAYEQY
TRBV12-5	ASGLTQGTDTQY
TRBV27	ASSLAGSSGNTIY
TRBV5-8	ASSLRRQYTEAF
TRBV14	ASSQSGRRGSGANVLT
TRBV4-2	ASSQVGQGPEYSNQPQH
TRBV19	ASSPSSYNSPLH
TRBV29-1	SVAQNYGYT
TRBV10-3	AISASRTQGNDYGYT
TRBV19	ASSPGTGTSYEQY
TRBV12-3/TRBV12-4	AITGTGPGELF
TRBV28	ASSRPGGESYEQY
TRBV2	ASSEAGRGPTDTQY
TRBV30	AWITSYEQY
TRBV25-1	ASSQPSLGADTQY
TRBV27	ASGRWDRAGTDTQY
TRBV19	ASTASGGLYTDTQY
TRBV28	ASAVGGQRTGELF
TRBV5-4	ASSLRQPGVTKNIQY
TRBV30	AWSVTGDFSGNTIY
TRBV28	ASSSTSGGLQETQY
TRBV14	ASSQGWGRTDTQY
TRBV2	ASSRAGGPYTQY
TRBV4-2	ASSQDLTSGGRTDTQY
TRBV19	ASSIGGRQGRNEQF
TRBV7-9	ASSPGQGPHNEKLF
TRBV28	ASSTGQGYQPQH
TRBV4-2	ASSHQVSGGAYTGELF
TRBV2	ASRNGYEQY
TRBV7-6	ASSLAGSGGSPLH
TRBV7-9	ASSSKDGGFVTDGYT
TRBV29-1	SVETSGGSYEQY